Listed below are T cell receptor beta chains from one sample, sequenced in a study of T cell responses to AZD1222 COVID-19 vaccine. Profiling relied on immunoSEQ multiplex PCR, and the TCRdb table lists in-frame clones only, not all of them. The repertoire has around 150,000 clones, 70% to 90% of them found once; the top ten carry about 4.5%. Here the sequenced sample was peripheral blood, taken 28 days after the second AZD1222 dose. These receptors all come from an adult who received the AZD1222 COVID-19 vaccine. Each CDR3 is given with its conserved first and last residue. D genes are given only for firm matches. Clone sizes are given selectively: once, few, many, or a class where the clone is expanded.

D gene: .; clone size: .; J gene: TRBJ1-5; V gene: TRBV30; CDR3 protein: CAWSVGGDQPQHF; CDR3 DNA: TGTGCCTGGAGTGTCGGAGGGGATCAGCCCCAGCATTTT
D gene: .; clone size: .; J gene: TRBJ2-3; V gene: TRBV18; CDR3 protein: CASSPGVPDTQYF; CDR3 DNA: TGTGCCAGCTCACCCGGGGTGCCAGATACGCAGTATTTT
D gene: TRBD2; clone size: .; J gene: TRBJ2-1; V gene: TRBV2; CDR3 protein: CATNSPGLAANEQFF; CDR3 DNA: TGTGCCACCAATTCACCGGGACTAGCGGCTAATGAGCAGTTCTTC
D gene: .; clone size: .; J gene: TRBJ2-5; V gene: TRBV2; CDR3 protein: CASLQKKETQYF; CDR3 DNA: TGTGCCAGTCTACAGAAAAAAGAGACCCAGTACTTC
D gene: .; clone size: .; J gene: TRBJ1-1; V gene: TRBV11-2; CDR3 protein: CASLAGPEYTEAFF; CDR3 DNA: TGTGCCAGTCTGGCCGGCCCTGAATACACTGAAGCTTTCTTT
D gene: .; clone size: .; J gene: TRBJ2-2; V gene: TRBV5-1; CDR3 protein: CASSLGSRGELFF; CDR3 DNA: TGCGCCAGCAGCTTGGGCTCCCGCGGGGAGCTGTTTTTT
D gene: TRBD1; clone size: .; J gene: TRBJ1-1; V gene: TRBV2; CDR3 protein: CASSGPGTGPTEAFF; CDR3 DNA: TGTGCCAGCAGCGGTCCCGGGACAGGGCCCACTGAAGCTTTCTTT
D gene: TRBD1; clone size: .; J gene: TRBJ2-1; V gene: TRBV12-5; CDR3 protein: CASGLRQGFSYNEQFF; CDR3 DNA: TGTGCTAGTGGACTAAGACAGGGTTTCTCCTACAATGAGCAGTTCTTC
D gene: .; clone size: .; J gene: TRBJ1-3; V gene: TRBV4-3; CDR3 protein: CASSQEPPGGSGNTIYF; CDR3 DNA: TGCGCCAGCAGCCAAGAACCCCCCGGGGGCTCTGGAAACACCATATATTTT
D gene: .; clone size: .; J gene: TRBJ1-2; V gene: TRBV19; CDR3 protein: CASSRPRIDSNYGYTF; CDR3 DNA: TGTGCCAGTAGCCGTCCCAGGATCGACTCTAACTATGGCTACACCTTC
D gene: .; clone size: .; J gene: TRBJ1-3; V gene: TRBV30; CDR3 protein: CAWSVRPGVDDTIYF; CDR3 DNA: TGTGCCTGGAGTGTAAGACCGGGCGTAGACGACACCATATATTTT
D gene: .; clone size: .; J gene: TRBJ1-1; V gene: TRBV5-1; CDR3 protein: CASSLMTGMNTEAFF; CDR3 DNA: TGCGCCAGCAGCTTAATGACGGGGATGAACACTGAAGCTTTCTTT
D gene: TRBD2; clone size: once; J gene: TRBJ2-1; V gene: TRBV2; CDR3 protein: CASTLSAGGPGNEQFF; CDR3 DNA: TGTGCCAGCACGCTTTCCGCGGGGGGGCCTGGGAATGAGCAGTTCTTC
D gene: .; clone size: .; J gene: TRBJ1-1; V gene: TRBV2; CDR3 protein: CASRTPEAFF; CDR3 DNA: TGTGCCAGCAGGACACCTGAAGCTTTCTTT
D gene: .; clone size: once; J gene: TRBJ1-6; V gene: TRBV12-3/TRBV12-4; CDR3 protein: CASTQRVGSPLHF; CDR3 DNA: TGTGCCAGCACCCAAAGGGTCGGATCACCCCTCCACTTT
D gene: .; clone size: .; J gene: TRBJ1-4; V gene: TRBV30; CDR3 protein: CAWSVREEQWSEKLFF; CDR3 DNA: TGTGCCTGGAGTGTACGGGAGGAGCAGTGGTCCGAAAAACTGTTTTTT
D gene: TRBD1; clone size: .; J gene: TRBJ1-1; V gene: TRBV6-5; CDR3 protein: CASSRQGTTGTEAFF; CDR3 DNA: TGTGCCAGCAGTCGACAGGGGACGACAGGGACTGAAGCTTTCTTT
D gene: .; clone size: .; J gene: TRBJ1-2; V gene: TRBV7-9; CDR3 protein: CASSNAPRVANYGYTF; CDR3 DNA: TGTGCCAGCAGCAACGCCCCCCGGGTCGCCAACTATGGCTACACCTTC
D gene: TRBD1; clone size: .; J gene: TRBJ2-1; V gene: TRBV19; CDR3 protein: CASSPLGQGTHNEQFF; CDR3 DNA: TGTGCCAGTTCGCCTTTGGGACAGGGGACCCACAATGAGCAGTTCTTC
D gene: TRBD1; clone size: .; J gene: TRBJ1-2; V gene: TRBV5-5; CDR3 protein: CASSFWFGQGDGYTF; CDR3 DNA: TGTGCCAGCAGCTTTTGGTTCGGACAGGGTGACGGCTACACCTTC
D gene: TRBD1; clone size: .; J gene: TRBJ2-7; V gene: TRBV30; CDR3 protein: CALGGYSYEQYF; CDR3 DNA: TGTGCCCTAGGGGGCTACTCCTACGAGCAGTACTTC
D gene: .; clone size: .; J gene: TRBJ1-3; V gene: TRBV27; CDR3 protein: CASSNRAGNTIYF; CDR3 DNA: TGTGCCAGCAGCAACAGGGCTGGAAACACCATATATTTT
D gene: .; clone size: once; J gene: TRBJ1-2; V gene: TRBV25-1; CDR3 protein: CASSEQRIYTF; CDR3 DNA: TGTGCCAGCAGTGAGCAGAGGATCTACACCTTC
D gene: .; clone size: .; J gene: TRBJ1-4; V gene: TRBV6-1; CDR3 protein: CASSESGGANEKLFF; CDR3 DNA: TGTGCCAGCAGTGAATCCGGGGGCGCGAATGAAAAACTGTTTTTT
D gene: .; clone size: once; J gene: TRBJ2-7; V gene: TRBV29-1; CDR3 protein: CSVAGGGPTTYEQYF; CDR3 DNA: TGCAGCGTGGCTGGGGGGGGGCCGACAACCTACGAGCAGTACTTC
D gene: TRBD2; clone size: .; J gene: TRBJ2-3; V gene: TRBV4-2; CDR3 protein: CASSQVEPSGGTDTQYF; CDR3 DNA: TGTGCCAGCAGCCAAGTAGAACCAAGCGGGGGAACAGATACGCAGTATTTT
D gene: .; clone size: .; J gene: TRBJ1-2; V gene: TRBV30; CDR3 protein: CAWSQTESHGYTF; CDR3 DNA: TGTGCCTGGAGCCAGACAGAATCCCATGGCTACACCTTC
D gene: .; clone size: .; J gene: TRBJ1-5; V gene: TRBV5-1; CDR3 protein: CASSTDGGSQPQHF; CDR3 DNA: TGCGCCAGCAGCACGGACGGTGGTTCTCAGCCCCAGCATTTT
D gene: TRBD1; clone size: .; J gene: TRBJ1-1; V gene: TRBV10-2; CDR3 protein: CASSYGGGTAKAFF; CDR3 DNA: TGCGCCAGCAGCTACGGAGGGGGGACAGCAAAAGCTTTCTTT
D gene: .; clone size: .; J gene: TRBJ1-3; V gene: TRBV30; CDR3 protein: CAWMHVGTGNTIYF; CDR3 DNA: TGTGCCTGGATGCATGTAGGGACTGGAAACACCATATATTTT
D gene: TRBD1; clone size: .; J gene: TRBJ1-1; V gene: TRBV10-3; CDR3 protein: CATRSGTGGAGAEAFF; CDR3 DNA: TGTGCCACCCGTTCGGGGACAGGGGGCGCCGGCGCTGAAGCTTTCTTT
D gene: TRBD2; clone size: .; J gene: TRBJ2-7; V gene: TRBV7-2; CDR3 protein: CASRLSSGGEEQYF; CDR3 DNA: TGTGCCAGCAGATTATCAAGCGGGGGGGAAGAGCAGTACTTC
D gene: TRBD1; clone size: .; J gene: TRBJ1-1; V gene: TRBV7-2; CDR3 protein: CASSLMGQGASEAFF; CDR3 DNA: TGTGCCAGCAGCTTAATGGGACAGGGGGCGTCTGAAGCTTTCTTT
D gene: .; clone size: .; J gene: TRBJ1-1; V gene: TRBV11-2; CDR3 protein: CASSLLEGTEAFF; CDR3 DNA: TGTGCCAGCAGCTTGCTCGAAGGGACTGAAGCTTTCTTT